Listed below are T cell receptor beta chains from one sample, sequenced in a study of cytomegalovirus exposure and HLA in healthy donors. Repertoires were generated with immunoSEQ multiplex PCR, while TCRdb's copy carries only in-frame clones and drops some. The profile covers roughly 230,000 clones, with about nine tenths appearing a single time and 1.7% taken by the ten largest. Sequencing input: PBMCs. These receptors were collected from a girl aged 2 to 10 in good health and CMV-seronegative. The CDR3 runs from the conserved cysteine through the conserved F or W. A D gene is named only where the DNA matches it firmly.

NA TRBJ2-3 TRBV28 TGTGCCAGCAGTTCGGGACTGGCTAGCACAGATACGCAGTATTTT CASSSGLASTDTQYF
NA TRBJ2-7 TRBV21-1 TGTGCCGAACTCGGGGAACCCTACGAGCAGTACTTC CAELGEPYEQYF
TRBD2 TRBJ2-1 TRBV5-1 TGCGCCAGCAGCTCCGGGACTAGATCATCCAATGAGCAGTTCTTC CASSSGTRSSNEQFF
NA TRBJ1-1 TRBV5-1 TGCGCCAGCAGCTTGGTTCAGGGAAGTTTAGCTGAAGCTTTCTTT CASSLVQGSLAEAFF
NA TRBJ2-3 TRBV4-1 TGCGCCAGCAGCCAACCTGACAGGTCGGATACGCAGTATTTT CASSQPDRSDTQYF
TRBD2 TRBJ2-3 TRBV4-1 TGCGCCAGCAGCCAAGAGCCGGGACTAGTCACAGATACGCAGTATTTT CASSQEPGLVTDTQYF
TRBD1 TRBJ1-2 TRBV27 TGTGCCAGCAGTTCCAGGGGGCTGTTGGGCTACACCTTC CASSSRGLLGYTF
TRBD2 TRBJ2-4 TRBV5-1 TGCGCCAGCAGCTCATTAGCGGGAGGGAAAAACATTCAGTACTTC CASSSLAGGKNIQYF
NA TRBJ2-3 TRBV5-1 TGCGCCAGCGCGCAGGGGCACTACACAGATACGCAGTATTTT CASAQGHYTDTQYF
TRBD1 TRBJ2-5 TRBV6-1 TGTGCCAGCAGGCGGACAGGGGGGGAGACCCAGTACTTC CASRRTGGETQYF
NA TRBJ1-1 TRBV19 TGTGCCAGTAGTATAACCGGGAGCCCTGAAGCTTTCTTT CASSITGSPEAFF
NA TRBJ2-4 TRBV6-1 TGTGCCAGCAGTGACAAACGGGGGTTCTCTCAAGGGGACATTCAGTACTTC CASSDKRGFSQGDIQYF
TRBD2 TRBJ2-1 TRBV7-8 TGTGCCAGCAGCCCCACGGACGGGCTAGCGGGAATCTTCGATGAGCAGTTCTTC CASSPTDGLAGIFDEQFF
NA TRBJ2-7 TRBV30 TGTGCCTGGAGCGCGGGGTACTCCTACGAGCAGTACTTC CAWSAGYSYEQYF
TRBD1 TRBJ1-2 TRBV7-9 TGTGCCAGCAGCTTAGGTCAGGGGACAGGGACCATCTATGGCTACACCTTC CASSLGQGTGTIYGYTF
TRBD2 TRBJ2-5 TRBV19 TGTGCCAGTACATCAAGCGGGGGGCGGGAGACCCAGTACTTC CASTSSGGRETQYF